This T cell receptor (beta chain) was identified during a study of T cells in localized non-small cell lung cancer. The study's findings and limits: Because sequencing included only one region (of the tumor), heterogeneity remains possible. The highest T cell clonality was in uninvolved adjacent lung, above tumor. When the top 100 tumor clones were examined, a median about 60 of them also appeared in the adjacent lung, which was paired and uninvolved.

This clone appeared a few times. Antigen: not known. Method: immunoSEQ multiplex PCR; TCRdb's copy keeps in-frame clones and lacks some. The repertoire holds around 3,700 clones, with roughly 29% as singletons. The sequencing used lung tumor tissue, collected before any cancer treatment. The TCR comes from a female donor at least 60 years old with stage I lung adenocarcinoma.

The CDR3 DNA follows: TGTGCCAGCAGTCAGAGTCGCGGGGACTGGTCTAGCACAGATACGCAGTATTTT. Translating gives CASSQSRGDWSSTDTQYF. This rearrangement joins TRBV7-6 to TRBJ2-3; D possibly corresponds to TRBD2 (6 bases). CDR3 size: 18 residues. Germline CDR1 is SGHVS and CDR2 is FNYEAQ. V lost 6 bases to trimming and J lost 0 bases, with 22 bases between them.